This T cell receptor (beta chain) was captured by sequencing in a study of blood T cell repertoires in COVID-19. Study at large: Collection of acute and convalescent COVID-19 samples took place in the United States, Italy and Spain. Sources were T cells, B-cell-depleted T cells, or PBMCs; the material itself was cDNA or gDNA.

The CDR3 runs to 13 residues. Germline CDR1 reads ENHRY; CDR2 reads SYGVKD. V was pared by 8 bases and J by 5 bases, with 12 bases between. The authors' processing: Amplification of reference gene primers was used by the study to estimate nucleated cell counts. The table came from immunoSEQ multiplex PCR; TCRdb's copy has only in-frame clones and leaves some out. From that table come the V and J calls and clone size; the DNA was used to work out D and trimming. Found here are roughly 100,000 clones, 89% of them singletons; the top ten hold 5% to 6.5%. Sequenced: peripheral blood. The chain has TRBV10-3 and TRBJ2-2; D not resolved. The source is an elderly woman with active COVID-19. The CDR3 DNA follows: TGTGCCATCTCCCCTCGAGGAACCGGGGAGCTGTTTTTT. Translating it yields CAISPRGTGELFF.